The rows below give T cell receptor beta chains drawn from one sample of a study of T-cell reconstitution after alpha-beta-depleted transplantation in children. TCRdb passed the PCR reads through MiXCR, listing each CDR3 protein once. The data contain some 550,000 distinct CDR3 sequences, approximately 22% of them singletons. The material was PBMCs, mostly from graft donor cells, obtained 360 days after TCRalphabeta/CD19-depleted stem cell transplant. These receptors were taken from a boy younger than two who had a stem cell transplant for acute myeloid leukemia, so the T cells may come from the graft donor. CDR3s include the opening cysteine and the closing phenylalanine or tryptophan. A D gene is named only where the DNA matches it firmly. Not all rows give a size; the values are once, few, many and, for expanded clones, a class.

abundance	d_gene	v_gene	j_gene	CDR3nt	CDR3aa
many	-	TRBV7-6	TRBJ2-2	TGTGCCAGCAGCTTAGCTCCAGGGGAGGGCGGGGAGCTGTTTTTT	CASSLAPGEGGELFF
-	TRBD2	TRBV3-1	TRBJ2-3	TGTGCCAGCAGCCAGGATCCAGCGGGGTCTCGTACGCAGTATTTT	CASSQDPAGSRTQYF
many	-	TRBV20-1	TRBJ2-1	TGCAGTGCTAGACGGTTAGCTACCGTTGACAATGAGCAGTTCTTC	CSARRLATVDNEQFF
few	TRBD1	TRBV27	TRBJ2-1	TGTGCCAGCGAATTCTCCGGGACAGGGCTAATGGATGAGCAGTTCTTC	CASEFSGTGLMDEQFF
many	-	TRBV12-3/TRBV12-4	TRBJ2-1	TGTGCCAGCAGTTTCAGCTCCTACAATGAGCAGTTCTTC	CASSFSSYNEQFF
-	-	TRBV4-3	TRBJ1-5	TGCGCCAGCAGCCAAGCGGGTAATCAGCCCCAGCATTTT	CASSQAGNQPQHF
-	-	TRBV19	TRBJ2-4	TGTGCCAGTAGTGTACTAGCAGAGAACATTCAGTACTTC	CASSVLAENIQYF
few	-	TRBV20-1	TRBJ2-2	TGCAGTGCTAGAGTCGGGGGAGCGAACACCGGGGAGCTGTTTTTT	CSARVGGANTGELFF
-	-	TRBV20-1	TRBJ2-7	TGCAGTGCTAGAGGCTCCGGGACCAGTTCTATCTACGAGCAGTACTTC	CSARGSGTSSIYEQYF
few	-	TRBV20-1	TRBJ1-1	TGCAGTGCTAGAACCAGGGCGGGTGTGAACACTGAAGCTTTCTTT	CSARTRAGVNTEAFF
many	TRBD2	TRBV10-3	TRBJ2-3	TGTGCCGTCGATAGCGGGGGCACAGATACGCAGTATTTT	CAVDSGGTDTQYF
once	TRBD1	TRBV28	TRBJ1-1	TGTGCCCGCAGTTTATCGTGGGACAGGGTACTGGCGGGCACTGAAGCTTTCTTT	CARSLSWDRVLAGTEAFF
few	TRBD2	TRBV6-2/TRBV6-3	TRBJ2-1	TGTGCCAGCACCCCTCTCAGAAGGCGGGGGTATTCAGTCTCGGGTGGTGAGCAGTTCTTC	CASTPLRRRGYSVSGGEQFF
many	TRBD2	TRBV11-2	TRBJ2-1	TGTGCCAGCAGCCGTAGCGGGGGGGGATACAATGAGCAGTTCTTC	CASSRSGGGYNEQFF
-	-	TRBV28	TRBJ2-4	TGTGCCAGCAGTTCCGCCGGGACGAAAAACATTCAGTACTTC	CASSSAGTKNIQYF
many	-	TRBV6-2/TRBV6-3	TRBJ1-2	TGTGCCAGCAGACCCGGGACGGACTATGGCTACACCTTC	CASRPGTDYGYTF
many	TRBD2	TRBV12-3/TRBV12-4	TRBJ2-7	TGTGCCAGCAGGCCTAGCGGAACCCACTACGAGCAGTACTTC	CASRPSGTHYEQYF
few	-	TRBV5-6	TRBJ1-2	TGTGCCAGCAGCTTGGATCGGGGGTGGACCGCTTATGGCTACACCTTC	CASSLDRGWTAYGYTF
-	TRBD1	TRBV12-3/TRBV12-4	TRBJ2-5	TGTGCCAGCAGTTCCCGGATTCAGGGGGAACAAGAGACCCAGTACTTC	CASSSRIQGEQETQYF
many	TRBD1	TRBV29-1	TRBJ1-2	TGCAGCGTTGCCGGTCAGGGGACAGGGAATGGCTACACCTTC	CSVAGQGTGNGYTF
few	-	TRBV20-1	TRBJ2-5	TGCAGTGCTACTGAAGAGACCCAGTACTTC	CSATEETQYF
many	TRBD1	TRBV20-1	TRBJ1-1	TGCAGTGCTCCCAGGGGGCGTACTGAAGCTTTCTTT	CSAPRGRTEAFF
few	-	TRBV20-1	TRBJ1-3	TGCAGTGCTCGTCAAGGAAACACCATATATTTT	CSARQGNTIYF
many	-	TRBV7-3	TRBJ2-1	TGTGCCAGCAGCTTAATTGGACTTACAGGGCTCCACGATGAGCAGTTCTTC	CASSLIGLTGLHDEQFF
-	-	TRBV29-1	TRBJ2-4	TGCAGCCCCCTTGGTCAGTTGCCCCTAGCCAAAAACATTCAGTACTTC	CSPLGQLPLAKNIQYF
many	TRBD1	TRBV12-3/TRBV12-4	TRBJ2-2	TGTGCCAGCAAGGGGGCCGGCACCGGGGAGCTGTTTTTT	CASKGAGTGELFF
-	-	TRBV20-1	TRBJ2-5	TGCAGAGCGGAAACGGACCACCAAGAGACCCAGTACTTC	CRAETDHQETQYF
-	TRBD1	TRBV7-2	TRBJ1-2	TGTGCCAGCGGACAGGCCTTACTCTATGGCTACACCTTC	CASGQALLYGYTF
-	-	TRBV28	TRBJ2-5	TGTGCCAGCACCACGTGGGGGCAAGAGACCCAGTACTTC	CASTTWGQETQYF
once	-	TRBV11-3	TRBJ2-7	TGTGCCAGCAGCTTATATCCAGGTATCTACGAGCAGTACTTC	CASSLYPGIYEQYF
few	-	TRBV10-3	TRBJ2-4	TGTGCCATCAGTGAGAGTACCTCGAACATTCAGTACTTC	CAISESTSNIQYF
few	TRBD1	TRBV24-1	TRBJ1-1	TGTGCCACCAGTGATCCTGGGACAGGGGAAGCTTTCTTT	CATSDPGTGEAFF
few	-	TRBV4-3	TRBJ2-4	TGCGCCAGCAGCCGGGGACTCAGGACCTCTGCCAAAAACATTCAGTACTTC	CASSRGLRTSAKNIQYF
few	TRBD1	TRBV12-3/TRBV12-4	TRBJ2-5	TGTGCCAGCAGCTACACAGGGGGAGAGACCCAGTACTTC	CASSYTGGETQYF
-	TRBD1	TRBV20-1	TRBJ2-1	TGCAGTGCTAGGGGGACAGGGGGGCTCTATGAGCAGTTCTTC	CSARGTGGLYEQFF
many	-	TRBV25-1	TRBJ1-1	TGTGCCAGCAGAGGAGGGGGGGCAGCTTTCTTT	CASRGGGAAFF
many	-	TRBV12-3/TRBV12-4	TRBJ2-7	TGTGCCAGCAGTTCCAGCCGTAACGAGCAGTACTTC	CASSSSRNEQYF
few	TRBD2	TRBV20-1	TRBJ2-3	TGCAGTGCTAGCAAAAGCGGGGCGGGGGGTACGCAGTATTTT	CSASKSGAGGTQYF
-	TRBD2	TRBV5-1	TRBJ2-1	TGCGCCAGCAGCCGACTAGCGGGGGGGATATACAATGAGCAGTTCTTC	CASSRLAGGIYNEQFF
-	-	TRBV30	TRBJ2-2	TGTGCCTGGACTGGGTTAGGGAACACCGGGGAGCTGTTTTTT	CAWTGLGNTGELFF
few	TRBD2	TRBV18	TRBJ2-3	TGTGCCAGCTCACCAAAGGGACTAGCATCAGATACGCAGTATTTT	CASSPKGLASDTQYF
-	-	TRBV21-1	TRBJ1-2	TGTGCCAGCAGCCGACCGGGACAGTTCTATGGCTACACCTTC	CASSRPGQFYGYTF
-	-	TRBV12-3/TRBV12-4	TRBJ2-4	TGTGCCAGCAGTTTAGAGGGAGGGGGCGGTAAAAACATTCAGTACTTC	CASSLEGGGGKNIQYF
many	-	TRBV5-5	TRBJ1-6	TGTGCCAGCAGCCTTAACCGGGATTCCTATAATTCACCCCTCCACTTT	CASSLNRDSYNSPLHF
-	-	TRBV12-3/TRBV12-4	TRBJ1-1	TGTGCCAGCAGTTATGACAGGCAAGGCGATATGAACACTGAAGCTTTCTTT	CASSYDRQGDMNTEAFF
many	-	TRBV18	TRBJ2-6	TGTGCCAGCTCACGTCCAGCTCCCTACTCTGGGGCCAACGTCCTGACTTTC	CASSRPAPYSGANVLTF
few	TRBD1	TRBV12-3/TRBV12-4	TRBJ1-2	TGTGCCAGCAGTTTTGGGACAGGGACTGGCTACACCTTC	CASSFGTGTGYTF
few	TRBD2	TRBV29-1	TRBJ2-3	TGCAGCTACATAGCGGGGGGGCTTCATACGCAGTATTTT	CSYIAGGLHTQYF
few	TRBD2	TRBV28	TRBJ2-3	TGTGCCAGCAGTTTGCCTAGCGGGGGGTTGGATACGCAGTATTTT	CASSLPSGGLDTQYF
-	-	TRBV18	TRBJ2-5	TGTGCCAGCTCACCCACGGACAGCCAGTACCAAGAGACCCAGTACTTC	CASSPTDSQYQETQYF
-	-	TRBV29-1	TRBJ2-3	TGCAGTGGTCAGGGGAGCACAGATACGCAGTATTTT	CSGQGSTDTQYF
few	TRBD1	TRBV29-1	TRBJ1-2	TGCAGCGTTGCAGGGCCCAGGCCAGGGGGGACAGGATATGGCTACACCTTC	CSVAGPRPGGTGYGYTF
few	-	TRBV12-3/TRBV12-4	TRBJ1-2	TGTGCCAGCAGTGAGGCAGGCGACTATGGCTACACCTTC	CASSEAGDYGYTF
-	-	TRBV24-1	TRBJ1-5	TGTGCCACCACCTTTCTTGGACGGCCCTGTTTACTTAGCAATCAGCCCCAGCATTTT	CATTFLGRPCLLSNQPQHF
many	-	TRBV6-5	TRBJ1-2	TGTGCCAGCAGTTACTCGCTCTCCCTGGACTATGGCTACACCTTC	CASSYSLSLDYGYTF
-	-	TRBV12-3/TRBV12-4	TRBJ2-6	TGTGCCAGCAGTTTACACTCGGATACGGCCAACGTCCTGACTTTC	CASSLHSDTANVLTF
many	-	TRBV2	TRBJ2-3	TGTGCCAGCAGCCCGATGGGGGGGGGCATTTCAGATACGCAGTATTTT	CASSPMGGGISDTQYF
many	-	TRBV12-3/TRBV12-4	TRBJ2-7	TGTGCCAGCAGTTTTGCGGACTACGAGCAGTACTTC	CASSFADYEQYF
-	-	TRBV5-1	TRBJ2-7	TGCGCCAGCAGCCTGGTTAGGGCGGTGACCTACGAGCAGTACTTC	CASSLVRAVTYEQYF
few	-	TRBV5-4	TRBJ1-4	TGTGCCAGCAGCCAGGCCGGGACGCCTAATGAAAAACTGTTTTTT	CASSQAGTPNEKLFF